The sequence of this T cell receptor beta chain was determined in a study of blood T cell repertoires in COVID-19. From germline, CDR1 is SGHNT and CDR2 YENEEA. V shed 6 bases and J 1 base; nucleotides not matched to a gene: 22. This CDR3 is built from 20 residues. Sequencing was performed with immunoSEQ multiplex PCR; in TCRdb, only in-frame clones are kept and a portion is missing. The sample has about 230,000 clones, roughly 80% seen once; the top ten hold about 8%. This sequence joins TRBV11-3 and TRBJ2-7; 9 bases are shared with TRBD1. Sequenced sample: peripheral blood. This receptor was taken from a woman of 80 years or more with acute or convalescent COVID-19. The CDR3 sequence: CASRNPTGTGYNPRSYEQYF. Written as DNA, the CDR3 is TGTGCCAGCAGAAATCCGACCGGGACAGGGTATAATCCTCGGTCCTACGAGCAGTACTTC.